This T cell receptor beta chain was sequenced during a study of CD8 T cells in ankylosing spondylitis. General study points: Matched ankylosing spondylitis synovial fluid reportedly contained a significantly enriched population of disease-linked clones. In the blood and synovial fluid of reactive arthritis, some motif variants had been previously reported. Within ankylosing spondylitis blood, a TCR beta motif made up of seven or eight highly homologous variants appeared to be characteristic. Disease-linked clones proved CD8+ and comparatively uncommon in peripheral blood.

Scientists made TCR beta libraries using quantitative 5'-RACE with molecular barcodes. Each CDR3 protein gets one entry after TCRdb re-called the 5' RACE reads with MiXCR. The sample carries 500,000 or so distinct CDR3 sequences, roughly 5.2% recorded once. The CDR3 spans 13 residues. Between the trimmed V and J ends, which lost 3 bases and 6 bases, there was a span of 8 bases. Per germline, CDR1 SGHTA and CDR2 FQGNSA. This clonotype was picked up many times. Its antigen is unidentified. The chain joins TRBV7-2 to TRBJ2-2, with a weak D call TRBD2 (6 bases). The TCR sequence derives from a male donor with ankylosing spondylitis. Sequenced input: blood, either unsorted or a sorted T cell fraction (not recorded which). The chain's CDR3 is CASSFRESGELFF. The CDR3 nucleotides are TGTGCCAGCAGCTTCCGGGAGTCCGGGGAGCTGTTTTTT.